A selection of T cell receptor beta chains follows, all from one sample in a study of T-cell reconstitution after alpha-beta-depleted transplantation in children. TCRdb processed the PCR reads anew with MiXCR; each CDR3 protein has one entry. The sample lists about 610,000 distinct CDR3 sequences; roughly a quarter were seen once. The input for sequencing was PBMCs, taken before TCRalphabeta/CD19-depleted stem cell transplant. The source is a boy younger than two with Wiskott-Aldrich syndrome, due to receive a stem cell transplant. The CDR3 runs from the conserved cysteine through the conserved F or W. A D gene is named only where the DNA matches it firmly. Expanded clones get a size class; other rows say once, few or many, or leave the size out.

clone_size j_call v_call d_call cdr3_aa cdr3_nt
- TRBJ2-1 TRBV9 TRBD2 CASSATSEVYNEQFF TGTGCCAGCAGCGCGACTAGCGAGGTCTACAATGAGCAGTTCTTC
once TRBJ2-1 TRBV7-9 - CASSTLGEREYNEQFF TGTGCCAGCAGCACCCTGGGGGAGCGCGAATACAATGAGCAGTTCTTC
few TRBJ2-1 TRBV10-3 - CAISLLDGLNEQFF TGTGCCATCAGCCTATTGGACGGTTTGAATGAGCAGTTCTTC
- TRBJ2-5 TRBV7-2 - CASSPPLGLETQYF TGTGCCAGCAGCCCCCCCTTAGGATTGGAGACCCAGTACTTC
- TRBJ2-2 TRBV4-2 - CASSQPGGPPNTGELFF TGTGCCAGCAGCCAACCTGGCGGGCCTCCGAACACCGGGGAGCTGTTTTTT
few TRBJ2-1 TRBV5-1 - CASSPGGSRSYNEQFF TGCGCCAGCAGTCCGGGCGGATCGAGAAGCTACAATGAGCAGTTCTTC
- TRBJ1-1 TRBV20-1 - CSAILAGGDTEAFF TGCAGTGCTATTCTGGCAGGCGGGGACACTGAAGCTTTCTTT
few TRBJ2-7 TRBV27 - CASSLGLGSNYEQYF TGTGCCAGCAGTTTAGGCCTGGGCAGCAACTACGAGCAGTACTTC
- TRBJ2-7 TRBV2 - CASSELEGGEQYF TGTGCCAGCAGTGAATTAGAAGGTGGAGAGCAGTACTTC
- TRBJ2-5 TRBV24-1 - CATSDPYMGFQETQYF TGTGCCACCAGTGACCCCTACATGGGATTCCAAGAGACCCAGTACTTC
- TRBJ2-3 TRBV4-1 - CASSQALSTDTQYF TGCGCCAGCAGCCAAGCCCTAAGCACAGATACGCAGTATTTT
few TRBJ2-7 TRBV7-2 TRBD2 CASSLGLAGGGQQYF TGTGCCAGCAGCTTAGGACTAGCGGGAGGAGGCCAGCAGTACTTC
few TRBJ1-1 TRBV5-1 - CASSLSQGLTEAFF TGCGCCAGCAGCTTGTCCCAGGGTTTGACTGAAGCTTTCTTT
few TRBJ1-2 TRBV2 - CASSQTPTYGYTF TGTGCCAGCAGTCAGACCCCAACTTATGGCTACACCTTC
- TRBJ2-1 TRBV5-1 - CASSLLAVANEQFF TGCGCCAGCAGCTTATTAGCGGTTGCCAATGAGCAGTTCTTC
- TRBJ2-5 TRBV20-1 - CSADSRVGVETQYF TGCAGTGCAGACTCGCGGGTGGGAGTCGAGACCCAGTACTTC
many TRBJ2-1 TRBV5-1 TRBD2 CASSSLAGVLNEQFF TGCGCCAGCAGCTCTCTAGCGGGAGTCTTAAATGAGCAGTTCTTC
many TRBJ2-7 TRBV7-9 - CASSLGVGEQYF TGTGCCAGCAGCCTCGGGGTAGGGGAGCAGTACTTC
few TRBJ1-5 TRBV5-1 - CASSLAGVDNQPQHF TGCGCCAGCAGCTTGGCGGGGGTCGACAATCAGCCCCAGCATTTT
few TRBJ2-1 TRBV5-5 TRBD2 CASSKTSGSSYNEQFF TGTGCCAGCAGCAAGACTAGCGGGAGCTCCTACAATGAGCAGTTCTTC
- TRBJ2-5 TRBV5-1 TRBD2 CASSPGLAGNAETQYF TGCGCCAGCAGCCCTGGACTAGCGGGAAATGCGGAGACCCAGTACTTC
- TRBJ2-7 TRBV5-1 - CASSLEGVEQYF TGCGCCAGCAGCTTGGAGGGTGTCGAGCAGTACTTC
few TRBJ2-7 TRBV20-1 - CSARVLLGKYEQYF TGCAGTGCTAGGGTCCTACTAGGAAAATACGAGCAGTACTTC
few TRBJ1-1 TRBV9 - CASSPQPTDLAFF TGTGCCAGCAGCCCTCAGCCGACGGATCTGGCTTTCTTT
- TRBJ2-7 TRBV7-6 - CASSIGTDLTYEQYF TGTGCCAGCAGCATCGGGACGGACCTTACCTACGAGCAGTACTTC
- TRBJ2-3 TRBV20-1 - CSARDRGTITDTQYF TGCAGTGCTAGAGATCGCGGGACGATTACAGATACGCAGTATTTT
few TRBJ2-7 TRBV27 TRBD1 CASSQRTGGPYEQYF TGTGCCAGCAGTCAGAGGACAGGAGGTCCCTACGAGCAGTACTTC
once TRBJ2-1 TRBV12-3/TRBV12-4 - CASSPGILGSSYNEQFF TGTGCCAGCAGCCCTGGCATACTAGGTAGCTCCTACAATGAGCAGTTCTTC
- TRBJ2-7 TRBV27 TRBD2 CASASGLAPSYEQYF TGTGCCAGCGCCTCCGGACTAGCGCCCTCCTACGAGCAGTACTTC
- TRBJ2-3 TRBV7-9 - CASSLVRDSTDTQYF TGTGCCAGCAGCCTAGTCAGGGATAGCACAGATACGCAGTATTTT
- TRBJ2-2 TRBV7-2 - CASSPAGKWELFF TGTGCCAGCAGCCCGGCGGGGAAGTGGGAGCTGTTTTTT
- TRBJ2-1 TRBV7-9 - CASSLAPEQFF TGTGCCAGCAGCTTAGCCCCCGAGCAGTTCTTC
few TRBJ2-7 TRBV20-1 - CSARRASSYEQYF TGCAGTGCTAGGCGGGCTTCCTCCTACGAGCAGTACTTC
few TRBJ2-7 TRBV5-1 TRBD1 CASSLLRGYEQYF TGTGCCAGCAGTCTACTCAGGGGGTACGAGCAGTACTTC
- TRBJ1-1 TRBV11-2 - CASSLKPFLHEPNTEAFF TGTGCCAGCAGCTTAAAACCATTCTTACACGAACCGAACACTGAAGCTTTCTTT
- TRBJ2-5 TRBV11-2 TRBD2 CASSLGTGLAGVVPQEAQYF TGTGCCAGCAGCTTAGGTACGGGACTAGCGGGAGTTGTCCCCCAAGAAGCCCAGTACTTC
few TRBJ2-2 TRBV7-8 - CASSLARGVNTGELFF TGTGCCAGCAGCTTAGCACGCGGAGTGAACACCGGGGAGCTGTTTTTT
- TRBJ2-7 TRBV10-3 TRBD2 CAIRPALAETYEQYF TGTGCCATCAGACCCGCACTAGCGGAGACTTACGAGCAGTACTTC
- TRBJ1-2 TRBV5-1 - CASSLDRGGNGYTF TGCGCCAGCAGCTTGGATCGCGGCGGGAATGGCTACACCTTC
few TRBJ2-7 TRBV4-2 TRBD1 CASSYDRGSSYEQYF TGTGCCAGCAGTTACGACAGGGGGAGCTCCTACGAGCAGTACTTC
few TRBJ2-1 TRBV12-3/TRBV12-4 TRBD2 CASTRGTSGRNEQFF TGTGCCAGCACCCGGGGGACTAGCGGGAGGAATGAGCAGTTCTTC
few TRBJ1-1 TRBV7-2 - CASSTQPGVRAFF TGTGCCAGCAGCACCCAACCGGGGGTAAGAGCTTTCTTT
- TRBJ2-1 TRBV29-1 TRBD2 CSAPRASGTHNEQFF TGCAGCGCCCCCAGGGCTAGCGGGACCCACAATGAGCAGTTCTTC
few TRBJ2-3 TRBV18 - CASSRLESTDTQYF TGTGCCAGCTCACGGCTAGAGAGCACAGATACGCAGTATTTT
- TRBJ1-5 TRBV5-1 - CASARDTGGRPQHF TGCGCCAGCGCCCGGGACACCGGGGGGAGGCCCCAGCATTTT